These T cell receptor beta chains were read from a single sample in a study of T cells in Graves' hyperthyroidism and ophthalmopathy. TCRdb reprocessed the multiplex PCR reads via MiXCR and lists one record per CDR3 protein. Seen here are about 580,000 distinct CDR3 sequences, more than 45% observed once, and the top ten hold roughly 7.7%. Sample: peripheral blood or thyroid tissue (not recorded which). The source of these receptors is a woman aged 18-30 years with Graves' hyperthyroidism. Both conserved end residues are part of each CDR3. The order of the fields is CDR3 DNA, CDR3 protein, J gene, D gene, clone size, CDR3 length, V gene. The D gene is left open where the match is weak. Clone size appears in some rows only: once, few, many, or a class for an expanded clone.

TGTGCCACCAGTGAAAGGGGGGAAAAACTGTTTTTT | CATSERGEKLFF | TRBJ1-4 | . | . | 12 | TRBV24-1
TGTGCCAGCTCCCAGCAAGTGGACACTTACTCCTACGAGCAGTACTTC | CASSQQVDTYSYEQYF | TRBJ2-7 | . | few | 16 | TRBV18
TGTGCCAGTAGTATAGGGGACAGGGACACCGGGGCCAACGTCCTGACTTTC | CASSIGDRDTGANVLTF | TRBJ2-6 | TRBD1 | . | 17 | TRBV19
TGTGCCAGCAGCTTCTACGCCTCCGGCTACACCTTC | CASSFYASGYTF | TRBJ1-2 | . | many | 12 | TRBV5-6
TGTGCCAGCAGCTTAAACAGGGGCGCCTACGAGCAGTACTTC | CASSLNRGAYEQYF | TRBJ2-7 | TRBD1 | many | 14 | TRBV7-2
TGTGCCAGCAGCGTAAAGGCTAGCGGGCGCTCCTACGAGCAGTACTTC | CASSVKASGRSYEQYF | TRBJ2-7 | TRBD2 | . | 16 | TRBV9
TGTGCCAGTAGTATAGGCCTAGCGGGAGGCAATGAGCAGTTCTTC | CASSIGLAGGNEQFF | TRBJ2-1 | TRBD2 | . | 15 | TRBV19
TGTGCCAGCAGTGAGGGGCGGGAAGGGGTCGGGGAGCTGTTTTTT | CASSEGREGVGELFF | TRBJ2-2 | . | . | 15 | TRBV2
TGTGCCATCAGGAAGGGACAAGAAGCTTTCTTT | CAIRKGQEAFF | TRBJ1-1 | . | many | 11 | TRBV10-3
TGCAGCGTCTTGGGACAGGGGGTTTATTCACCCCTCCACTTT | CSVLGQGVYSPLHF | TRBJ1-6 | TRBD1 | . | 14 | TRBV29-1
TGTGCCAGCAGTTACTCGGGCAGGACAGGCGCCCCTGAAGCTTTCTTT | CASSYSGRTGAPEAFF | TRBJ1-1 | TRBD1 | few | 16 | TRBV12-3/TRBV12-4
TGCGCCAGCAGCTCACAGGGCCACGAGCAGTACTTC | CASSSQGHEQYF | TRBJ2-7 | . | many | 12 | TRBV5-1
TGCAGTGCTAGAGCAGGGGGCGCCGAGCAGTACTTC | CSARAGGAEQYF | TRBJ2-7 | TRBD1 | many | 12 | TRBV20-1
TGCAGCTTTGCGGGAGGATGGTACGAGCAGTACTTC | CSFAGGWYEQYF | TRBJ2-7 | TRBD2 | . | 12 | TRBV29-1
TGTGCCAGCACAACTAGCGGGAGGGGGGATACGCAGTATTTT | CASTTSGRGDTQYF | TRBJ2-3 | TRBD2 | few | 14 | TRBV6-1
TGTGCCAGCAGCTTAGTCTGGCAGGGGCCGAACGAGCAGTACTTC | CASSLVWQGPNEQYF | TRBJ2-7 | . | . | 15 | TRBV7-9
TGCAGTGCTAGAGATTGGACAGGCCCCTCTGGAAACACCTTC | CSARDWTGPSGNTF | TRBJ1-2 | TRBD1 | few | 14 | TRBV20-1
TGCAGTGCTAGAGATCATGGGGGGACTAGCGGGAGAAAGGTCTACGAGCAGTACTTC | CSARDHGGTSGRKVYEQYF | TRBJ2-7 | TRBD2 | many | 19 | TRBV20-1
TGCGCCAGCAGCATAGGGACGGCTAGCAACTCTGGGGCCAACGTCCTGACTTTC | CASSIGTASNSGANVLTF | TRBJ2-6 | . | . | 18 | TRBV5-1
TGTGCCCCCGAGGGCGACAGGGGGCCATCCTATGGCTACACCTTC | CAPEGDRGPSYGYTF | TRBJ1-2 | TRBD1 | once | 15 | TRBV10-3
TGCAGCGTTGCCGGGACAGGGGGCTATGGCTACACCTTC | CSVAGTGGYGYTF | TRBJ1-2 | TRBD1 | many | 13 | TRBV29-1
TGTGCCAGCAGCCAAGGCTCTGAAGAGCAGTACTTC | CASSQGSEEQYF | TRBJ2-7 | . | few | 12 | TRBV3-1
TGCAGTGCTAGAGATGTAGCGGGAGGGTACGAGCAGTACTTC | CSARDVAGGYEQYF | TRBJ2-7 | TRBD2 | . | 14 | TRBV20-1
TGCAGTGCTATTCCCGGGACATTAAACGGGCAGCCCCAGCATTTT | CSAIPGTLNGQPQHF | TRBJ1-5 | . | many | 15 | TRBV20-1
TGCAGCGTTAGGACTAGCGGGATGAATGAGCAGTTCTTC | CSVRTSGMNEQFF | TRBJ2-1 | TRBD2 | . | 13 | TRBV29-1
TGCAGTGTTGCCGGGACAGGGGGCTTGAACACCGGGGAGCTGTTTTTT | CSVAGTGGLNTGELFF | TRBJ2-2 | TRBD1 | . | 16 | TRBV20-1
TGTGCCAGCAGGTCAACAGGGGGTACAGATACGCAGTATTTT | CASRSTGGTDTQYF | TRBJ2-3 | TRBD1 | . | 14 | TRBV7-9
TGCAGTGCGAACAGGGACACCTATAATTCACCCCTCCACTTT | CSANRDTYNSPLHF | TRBJ1-6 | . | . | 14 | TRBV20-1
TGTGCCAGCAGCAGGGTGGGGCAGTACTTC | CASSRVGQYF | TRBJ2-7 | . | . | 10 | TRBV7-2
TGTGCCAGCAGCCAAGGCAGCGCGGGAGACCAAGAGACCCAGTACTTC | CASSQGSAGDQETQYF | TRBJ2-5 | TRBD2 | . | 16 | TRBV2
TGCAGTGCTGAGCCGCCGGGACAGAGGTACGAGCAGTACTTC | CSAEPPGQRYEQYF | TRBJ2-7 | TRBD1 | . | 14 | TRBV20-1
TGTGCCAGCAGCGGAGGGACAGCTGAAAAACTGTTTTTT | CASSGGTAEKLFF | TRBJ1-4 | TRBD1 | many | 13 | TRBV9
TGCAGCGTTGAAGGACAGGGTAGTCGATATGAGCAGTACTTC | CSVEGQGSRYEQYF | TRBJ2-7 | TRBD1 | many | 14 | TRBV29-1
TGTGCCACCAGCGAAACGACCGGGACTCCATTTGGGGAGACCCAGTACTTC | CATSETTGTPFGETQYF | TRBJ2-5 | . | few | 17 | TRBV24-1
TGTGCCAGCAGTCTCAGCGGGGAAAAACTGTTTTTT | CASSLSGEKLFF | TRBJ1-4 | . | many | 12 | TRBV12-3/TRBV12-4
TGTGCCAGCAGCGAAACCGGGACAGGGGGAATGGGCTACACCTTC | CASSETGTGGMGYTF | TRBJ1-2 | TRBD1 | many | 15 | TRBV7-2
TGTGCCAGCAGTTTGGGGACAACCCGGGGCTACACCTTC | CASSLGTTRGYTF | TRBJ1-2 | . | . | 13 | TRBV12-3/TRBV12-4
TGTGCCAGCAGCCCGGCGGGGGTGGGGGGTAGCGAGCAGTACTTC | CASSPAGVGGSEQYF | TRBJ2-7 | TRBD2 | many | 15 | TRBV7-9
TGTGCCAGTAGCAGACTAGCGGGAAGGTCTGAAGCTTTCTTT | CASSRLAGRSEAFF | TRBJ1-1 | . | . | 14 | TRBV19
TGTGCCAGCAGCTTAGGAGCGGGCAACTACAATGAGCAGTTCTTC | CASSLGAGNYNEQFF | TRBJ2-1 | . | . | 15 | TRBV11-2
TGTGCCAGTAGTTGGGGGCGGGAGGGAACCTACGAGCAGTACTTC | CASSWGREGTYEQYF | TRBJ2-7 | TRBD2 | many | 15 | TRBV19
TGCAGTGCCCTGGGACTATTTAGCACAGATACGCAGTACTTC | CSALGLFSTDTQYF | TRBJ2-7 | TRBD2 | . | 14 | TRBV20-1
TGTGCCAGCAGCTTAGAAGGACAGGGGGCTAACTACGAGCAGTACTTC | CASSLEGQGANYEQYF | TRBJ2-7 | TRBD1 | . | 16 | TRBV11-2
TGTGCCACCAGTGATTTTGGGACTAGCGGGAGCACAGATACGCAGTATTTT | CATSDFGTSGSTDTQYF | TRBJ2-3 | TRBD2 | few | 17 | TRBV24-1